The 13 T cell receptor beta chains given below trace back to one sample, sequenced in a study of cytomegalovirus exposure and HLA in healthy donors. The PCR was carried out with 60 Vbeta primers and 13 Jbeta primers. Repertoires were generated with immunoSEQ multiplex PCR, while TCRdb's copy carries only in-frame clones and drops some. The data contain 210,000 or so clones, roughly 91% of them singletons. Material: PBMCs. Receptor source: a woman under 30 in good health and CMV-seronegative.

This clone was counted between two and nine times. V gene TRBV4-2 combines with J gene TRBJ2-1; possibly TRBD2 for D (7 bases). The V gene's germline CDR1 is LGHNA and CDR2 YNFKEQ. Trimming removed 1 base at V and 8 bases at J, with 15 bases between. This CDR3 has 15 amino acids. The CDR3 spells CASSQAIGGPYEQFF. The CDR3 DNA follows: TGTGCCAGCAGCCAAGCCATCGGGGGGCCTTATGAGCAGTTCTTC.

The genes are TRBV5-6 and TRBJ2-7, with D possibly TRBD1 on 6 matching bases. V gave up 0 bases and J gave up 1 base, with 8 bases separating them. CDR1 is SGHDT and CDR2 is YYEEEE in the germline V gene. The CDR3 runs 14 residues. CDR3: CASSLGQASYEQYF. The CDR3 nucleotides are TGTGCCAGCAGCTTGGGACAGGCTTCCTACGAGCAGTACTTC. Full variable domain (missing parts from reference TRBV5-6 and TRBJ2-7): DAGVTQSPTHLIKTRGQQVTLRCSPKSGHDTVSWYQQALGQGPQFIFQYYEEEERQRGNFPDRFSGHQFPNYSSELNVNALLLGDSALYLCASSLGQASYEQYFGPGTRLTVT.

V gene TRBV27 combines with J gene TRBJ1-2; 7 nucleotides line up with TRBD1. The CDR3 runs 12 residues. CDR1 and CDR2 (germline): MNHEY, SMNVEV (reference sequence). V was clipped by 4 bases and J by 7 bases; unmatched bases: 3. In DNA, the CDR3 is TGTGCCAGCAGTTCAACAGGGGCTGGCTACACCTTC. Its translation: CASSSTGAGYTF.

The CDR3 DNA follows: TGTGCCAGCAGTTACTCGGACAGGAGGAACACTGAAGCTTTCTTT. Protein sequence: CASSYSDRRNTEAFF. This chain links TRBV6-5 with TRBJ1-1; TRBD1 matches at 7 bases. The length of the CDR3 is 15 residues. Germline V gene sequence: CDR1 MNHEY, CDR2 SVGAGI. Unmatched junction bases numbered 2, after V lost 0 bases and J lost 1 base.

CDR3 region: CASSLTGTGVQETQYF. The CDR3 bases are TGTGCCAGCAGCTTAACCGGGACAGGGGTCCAAGAGACCCAGTACTTC. The rearrangement joins TRBV7-8 to TRBJ2-5; 10 nucleotides line up with TRBD1. Per the germline V gene, CDR1 is SGHVS and CDR2 is FQNEAQ. The CDR3 loop spans 16 amino acids. After removal of 2 bases from V and 1 base from J, the junction contained 4 bases not matched to a gene.

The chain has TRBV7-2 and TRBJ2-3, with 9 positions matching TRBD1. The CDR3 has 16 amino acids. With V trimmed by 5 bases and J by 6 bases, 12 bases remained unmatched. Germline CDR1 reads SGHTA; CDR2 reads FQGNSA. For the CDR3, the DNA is TGTGCCAGCAGCGCATCATCACAGGGGGCTTGGGATACGCAGTATTTT. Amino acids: CASSASSQGAWDTQYF.

As DNA, the CDR3 is TGTGCCAGCAGTGAGGGGACAGGAGAGACCCAGTACTTC. Its translation: CASSEGTGETQYF. The V call is TRBV2, the J call TRBJ2-5, with 8 bases matching TRBD1. The germline V gene encodes CDR1 SNHLY and CDR2 FYNNEI. The CDR3 sequence is 13 residues long. Losses at the gene ends were 3 bases for V and 4 bases for J; bases not matched to a gene: 1.

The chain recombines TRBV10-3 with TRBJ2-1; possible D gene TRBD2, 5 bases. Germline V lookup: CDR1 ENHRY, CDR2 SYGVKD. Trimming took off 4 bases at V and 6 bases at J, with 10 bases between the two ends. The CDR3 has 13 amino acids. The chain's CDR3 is CAISGSSFNEQFF. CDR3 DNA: TGTGCCATCAGTGGTTCTAGCTTCAATGAGCAGTTCTTC.

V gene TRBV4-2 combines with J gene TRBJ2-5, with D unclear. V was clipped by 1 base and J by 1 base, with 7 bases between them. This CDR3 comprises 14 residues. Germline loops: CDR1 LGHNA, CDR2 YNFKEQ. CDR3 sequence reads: CASSQGQLQETQYF. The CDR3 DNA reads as TGTGCCAGCAGCCAAGGACAACTCCAAGAGACCCAGTACTTC.

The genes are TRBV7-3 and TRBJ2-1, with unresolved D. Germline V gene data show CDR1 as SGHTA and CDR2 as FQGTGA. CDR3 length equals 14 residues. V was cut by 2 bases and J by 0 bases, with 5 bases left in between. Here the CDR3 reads CASSLSSSYNEQFF. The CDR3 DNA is TGTGCCAGCAGCTTATCGAGCTCCTACAATGAGCAGTTCTTC. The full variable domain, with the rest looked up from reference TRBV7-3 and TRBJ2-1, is GAGVSQTPSNKVTEKGKYVELRCDPISGHTALYWYRQSLGQGPEFLIYFQGTGAADDSGLPNDRFFAVRPEGSVSTLKIQRTERGDSAVYLCASSLSSSYNEQFFGPGTRLTVL.

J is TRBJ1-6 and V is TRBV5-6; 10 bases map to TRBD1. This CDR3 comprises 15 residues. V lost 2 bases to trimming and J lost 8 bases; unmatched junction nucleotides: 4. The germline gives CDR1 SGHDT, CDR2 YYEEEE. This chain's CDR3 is CASSLTTGGYSPLHF. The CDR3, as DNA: TGTGCCAGCAGCTTAACGACAGGGGGCTATTCACCCCTCCACTTT.

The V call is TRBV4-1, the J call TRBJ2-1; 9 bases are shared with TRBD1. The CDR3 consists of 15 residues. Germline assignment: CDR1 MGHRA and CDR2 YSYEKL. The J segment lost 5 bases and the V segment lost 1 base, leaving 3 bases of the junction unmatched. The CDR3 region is CASSQGQGGHNEQFF. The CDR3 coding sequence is TGCGCCAGCAGCCAAGGACAGGGGGGACACAATGAGCAGTTCTTC.

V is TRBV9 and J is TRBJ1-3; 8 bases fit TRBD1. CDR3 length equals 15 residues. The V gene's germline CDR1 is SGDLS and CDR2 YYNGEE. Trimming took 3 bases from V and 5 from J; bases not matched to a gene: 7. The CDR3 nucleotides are TGTGCCAGCAGCGCCGGACAGGGAATACGAAACACCATATATTTT. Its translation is CASSAGQGIRNTIYF.